Following are 2 T cell receptor beta chains from one sample sequenced in a study of blood T cell repertoires in COVID-19. TCRdb's table, derived via immunoSEQ multiplex PCR, lists solely in-frame clones and lacks some. The sample records 230,000 or so clones, approximately 84% being singletons. The sequenced sample consisted of PBMCs or T cells enriched from blood (not recorded which). The receptors stem from a man between 50 and 59 years old who had recovered from COVID-19.

This clone was recorded once. The V and J genes are TRBV7-2 and TRBJ2-1, with D tentatively TRBD2 (6 bases). The CDR3 has 13 residues. V was clipped by 0 bases and J by 15 bases, with 15 bases between them. Germline V gene lookup returns CDR1 SGHTA and CDR2 FQGNSA. The CDR3 loop reads CASSLAAGTELFF. The CDR3, as DNA: TGTGCCAGCAGCTTAGCGGCGGGGACCGAGTTGTTCTTC. Using reference TRBV7-2 and TRBJ2-1 for the parts outside the CDR3, the full variable domain is GAGVSQSPSNKVTEKGKDVELRCDPISGHTALYWYRQSLGQGLEFLIYFQGNSAPDKSGLPSDRFSAERTGGSVSTLTIQRTQQEDSAVYLCASSLAAGTELFFGPGTRLTVL.

This clone was recorded once. This chain links TRBV15 with TRBJ1-6; D is possibly TRBD1 (5 bases). Germline values: CDR1 LNHNV, CDR2 YYDKDF (reference sequence). This CDR3 is built from 21 residues. The V end was cut by 4 bases, the J end by 8 bases, with 33 bases between. The CDR3 is CATSTRNPGGLFTGLYSPLHF. CDR3 nucleotide sequence: TGTGCCACCAGCACAAGAAATCCTGGAGGGCTTTTTACAGGCCTCTATTCACCCCTCCACTTT. The entire variable domain, with the rest obtained from reference TRBV15 and TRBJ1-6, is as follows: DAMVIQNPRYQVTQFGKPVTLSCSQTLNHNVMYWYQQKSSQAPKLLFHYYDKDFNNEADTPDNFQSRRPNTSFCFLDIRSPGLGDTAMYLCATSTRNPGGLFTGLYSPLHFGNGTRLTVT.